These 25 T cell receptor beta chains came from one sample sequenced in a study of human T cells and chemical hapten exposure. TCRdb recomputed calls from the RACE reads with MiXCR, one row per CDR3 protein. This sample carries some 190,000 distinct CDR3 sequences, around 22% of them seen once, and the ten largest clones take about 6.7%. The time point here: patch test 1, 2 weeks after DPC sensitization. Treatment of the sample: therapeutic diphenylcyclopropenone sensitization with weekly scalp DPC. The sequenced sample was whole blood, obtained in connection with sensitization to the hapten diphenylcyclopropenone (DPC). The receptors come from a woman in her forties or fifties with alopecia areata. Some clones in this sample may be carry-over from other donors' samples.

This clonotype was counted only a few times. The chain is built from TRBV5-5 and TRBJ2-5; TRBD1 matches at 9 bases. This CDR3 comprises 14 residues. The germline gives CDR1 SGHKS, CDR2 YYEKEE (reference sequence). The V gene end was trimmed by 1 base and the J gene end by 4 bases; junction bases not matched to a gene: 2. This CDR3 is CASSLTGGRETQYF. DNA for the CDR3: TGTGCCAGCAGCTTGACAGGGGGCAGAGAGACCCAGTACTTC. The full variable domain, rest sourced from reference TRBV5-5 and TRBJ2-5, is DAGVTQSPTHLIKTRGQQVTLRCSPISGHKSVSWYQQVLGQGPQFIFQYYEKEERGRGNFPDRFSARQFPNYSSELNVNALLLGDSALYLCASSLTGGRETQYFGPGTRLLVL.

The V gene is TRBV2, the J gene TRBJ2-1; 12 nucleotides align to TRBD2. V dropped 4 bases and J dropped 0; count of bases not matched to a gene: 13. From germline, CDR1 is SNHLY and CDR2 FYNNEI. This CDR3 is 20 amino acids long. This CDR3 is CASSAPPGLAGRSSYNEQFF. DNA of the CDR3: TGTGCCAGCAGTGCACCTCCGGGACTAGCGGGTCGCAGCTCCTACAATGAGCAGTTCTTC.

The sample holds a few counts of this clonotype. The chain uses TRBV10-2 and TRBJ1-5; a weak D match, TRBD1 (5 bases). This CDR3 spans 11 amino acids. Trimming stripped 11 bases from V and 4 bases from J, with 9 bases between. The germline V gene has CDR1 WSHSY and CDR2 SAAADI. The CDR3 loop reads CAAGGNQPQHF. The DNA for the CDR3 is TGCGCCGCCGGGGGAAATCAGCCCCAGCATTTT.

This clonotype was counted between two and nine times. The chain is built from TRBV15 and TRBJ2-3; a possible D gene is TRBD1 (6 bases). Germline CDR1 is LNHNV and CDR2 is YYDKDF (reference sequence). V lost 3 bases and J 4 bases, leaving 8 bases between the germline ends. This CDR3 region has 13 residues. Here the CDR3 DNA reads TGTGCCACCAGCAGGGGGGCTCCAGATACGCAGTATTTT. This sequence encodes CATSRGAPDTQYF. The whole variable domain, filled in from reference TRBV15 and TRBJ2-3, reads DAMVIQNPRYQVTQFGKPVTLSCSQTLNHNVMYWYQQKSSQAPKLLFHYYDKDFNNEADTPDNFQSRRPNTSFCFLDIRSPGLGDTAMYLCATSRGAPDTQYFGPGTRLTVL.

This rearrangement joins TRBV6-4 to TRBJ1-1; D gene ambiguous. Germline V gene lookup returns CDR1 MRHNA and CDR2 SNTAGT. V lost 7 bases and J 5 bases, leaving 5 bases between the germline ends. The CDR3 extends over 10 amino acids. This chain's CDR3 is CASTATEAFF. The CDR3 DNA reads as TGTGCCAGCACAGCAACTGAAGCTTTCTTT.

This clonotype was detected only a few times. The rearrangement uses TRBV4-2 and TRBJ2-1; D may be TRBD2 (6 bases). The V gene lost 0 bases and the J gene lost 9 bases, with 15 bases spanning the gap. Germline CDR1 and CDR2: LGHNA and YNFKEQ. This CDR3 is 15 amino acids long. The CDR3 reads CASSQENEGRSEQFF. For the CDR3, the DNA is TGTGCCAGCAGCCAAGAGAATGAAGGGAGGAGTGAGCAGTTCTTC.

This chain links TRBV5-1 with TRBJ2-7; TRBD1 agrees at 8 bases. Trimming cost V 5 bases and J 0 bases; bases outside gene matches: 10. This CDR3 has 16 amino acids. The V gene's germline CDR1 is SGHRS and CDR2 YFSETQ. CDR3 coding DNA: TGCGCCAGCAGGTCTGGACAGGGACCTAGCTCCTACGAGCAGTACTTC. This encodes CASRSGQGPSSYEQYF. The whole variable domain, remainder taken from reference TRBV5-1 and TRBJ2-7, is KAGVTQTPRYLIKTRGQQVTLSCSPISGHRSVSWYQQTPGQGLQFLFEYFSETQRNKGNFPGRFSGRQFSNSRSEMNVSTLELGDSALYLCASRSGQGPSSYEQYFGPGTRLTVT.

This chain links TRBV7-2 with TRBJ2-5; D unclear. V lost 8 bases, J lost 2 bases, and 12 bases lay in between. The CDR3 extends over 13 amino acids. Germline lookup yields CDR1 SGHTA and CDR2 FQGNSA. The CDR3 here is CASGRALQETQYF. The CDR3 DNA sequence: TGTGCCAGCGGTCGGGCCCTGCAAGAGACCCAGTACTTC.

This clonotype was picked up a small number of times. This chain uses TRBV5-1 with TRBJ2-3; D is possibly TRBD1 or TRBD2 (5 bases each). Germline CDR1 reads SGHRS; CDR2 reads YFSETQ. The germline V and J ends were trimmed by 5 bases and 1 base, with 14 bases remaining between them. The CDR3 length is 15 residues. Here the CDR3 reads CASSLGTPRTDTQYF. The CDR3 region has the DNA TGCGCCAGCAGTCTAGGGACGCCGCGCACAGATACGCAGTATTTT.

The chain is built from TRBV20-1 and TRBJ2-5; 9 positions agree with TRBD2. The V gene end was trimmed by 0 bases and the J gene end by 0 bases; junction bases not matched to a gene: 8. This CDR3 spans 17 amino acids. The germline CDR1 and CDR2 sequences are DFQATT and SNEGSKA (reference sequence). Here the CDR3 reads CSARDVRSGRYQETQYF. The CDR3, as DNA: TGCAGTGCTAGAGATGTCAGGAGCGGGAGGTACCAAGAGACCCAGTACTTC.

The chain links TRBV3-1 to TRBJ1-4, with D perhaps matching TRBD1 (5 bases). There are 15 residues in the CDR3. Trimming took 1 base from V and 8 from J, leaving 14 bases between them. Germline assignment: CDR1 LGHDT and CDR2 YNNKEL (reference sequence). Written as DNA, the CDR3 is TGTGCCAGCAGCCAAGCAGGAGTAAGGGACGAAAAACTGTTTTTT. Translating it yields CASSQAGVRDEKLFF.

The chain links TRBV29-1 to TRBJ2-2; a weak D match, TRBD1 (7 bases). The CDR3 totals 14 residues. Germline V lookup: CDR1 SQVTM, CDR2 ANQGSEA. The CDR3 bases are TGCTCGGGAGAGGACAGGCAAAACACCGGGGAGCTGTTTTTT. Protein sequence: CSGEDRQNTGELFF.

This clonotype was picked up a small number of times. This rearrangement joins TRBV3-1 to TRBJ2-2; maybe TRBD1 (6 bases). V gave up 4 bases and J gave up 2 bases, with 11 bases separating them. CDR3 size: 15 residues. CDR1 is LGHDT and CDR2 is YNNKEL in the germline V gene (reference sequence). CDR3 sequence: CASSPPGQNTGELFF. In DNA form, the CDR3 reads TGTGCCAGCAGCCCTCCGGGACAAAACACCGGGGAGCTGTTTTTT.

There are a few counts of this clonotype. The rearrangement uses TRBV5-1 and TRBJ1-6; unclear D gene. The CDR3 sequence is 15 residues long. Trimming shortened V by 2 bases and J by 3 bases, and 9 bases separated the two germline ends. CDR1 is SGHRS and CDR2 is YFSETQ in the germline V gene. For the CDR3, the DNA is TGCGCCAGCAGCTTCGAGGGAGTCTATAATTCACCCCTCCACTTT. It encodes CASSFEGVYNSPLHF.

The chain combines TRBV6-2 or TRBV6-3 with TRBJ1-1; no definite D call. Germline CDR1 MNHEY, CDR2 SVGEGT. Trimming cost V 8 bases and J 1 base, with 11 bases left between them. The CDR3 is made up of 13 amino acids. The CDR3 loop reads CASRSDGNTEAFF. DNA of the CDR3: TGTGCCAGCCGCTCGGACGGGAACACTGAAGCTTTCTTT.

This chain links TRBV5-6 with TRBJ2-7, with 11 bases matching TRBD2. Per germline, CDR1 SGHDT and CDR2 YYEEEE. The CDR3 runs 16 residues. V shed 0 bases and J 1 base; nucleotides not matched to a gene: 3. The chain's CDR3 is CASSLDLAGGSYEQYF. The CDR3 DNA reads TGTGCCAGCAGCTTGGATCTAGCGGGAGGTTCCTACGAGCAGTACTTC.

The chain has TRBV6-5 and TRBJ2-7; D is ambiguous. The CDR3 sequence is 14 residues long. From germline, CDR1 is MNHEY and CDR2 SVGAGI. Deletions cut 5 bases from V and 3 bases from J, with 14 bases between. In DNA form, the CDR3 reads TGTGCCAGCAGTGCCCTACCCGCCCACTACGAGCAGTACTTC. Amino acids: CASSALPAHYEQYF.

A few counts support this clonotype. This sequence joins TRBV28 and TRBJ1-6; D uncertain. The V and J ends lost 4 bases and 7 bases respectively, with 5 bases between them. The germline V gene has CDR1 MDHEN and CDR2 SYDVKM. The CDR3 covers 12 residues. The CDR3 spells CASSYENSPLHF. CDR3 bases: TGTGCCAGCAGTTATGAGAATTCACCCCTCCACTTT.

This clonotype showed up just a few times. The chain is built from TRBV24-1 and TRBJ1-5; D may be TRBD1 (6 bases). The germline CDR1 and CDR2 sequences are KGHDR and SFDVKD. Between the trimmed V and J ends, which lost 9 bases and 0 bases, there was a span of 17 bases. The CDR3 is made up of 16 amino acids. The CDR3 loop reads CATLRSGVGSNQPQHF. In nucleotides, the CDR3 is TGTGCCACCCTGCGGTCAGGGGTTGGTAGCAATCAGCCCCAGCATTTT.

The chain uses TRBV5-1 and TRBJ1-5, with TRBD1 matching over 8 bases. Germline V gene lookup returns CDR1 SGHRS and CDR2 YFSETQ. CDR3 size: 14 residues. V trimming: 4 bases; J trimming: 6 bases; junction bases outside the gene matches: 6. The CDR3 DNA follows: TGCGCCAGCAGCCCGCAGGGGGCGAGTCAGCCCCAGCATTTT. Its translation: CASSPQGASQPQHF.

This rearrangement joins TRBV29-1 to TRBJ2-7; no reliable D call. Germline V gives CDR1 SQVTM, CDR2 ANQGSEA. The length of the CDR3 is 11 residues. V dropped 3 bases and J dropped 4 bases, with 7 bases sitting between them. CDR3 coding DNA: TGCAGCGTTGATTGGGGTTACGAGCAGTACTTC. As protein: CSVDWGYEQYF.

CDR3 coding DNA: TGTGCCAGCAGTTACACGTACACCATCAATGAGCAGTTCTTC. Amino acids: CASSYTYTINEQFF. V gene TRBV6-5 combines with J gene TRBJ2-1; D unclear. The CDR3 covers 14 residues. The germline gives CDR1 MNHEY, CDR2 SVGAGI. The ends were cut back, 2 bases at V and 6 bases at J, with 11 bases in the middle.

J is TRBJ2-7 and V is TRBV12-3 or TRBV12-4; no definite D call. V was pared by 5 bases and J by 0 bases, with 11 bases between. The CDR3 loop spans 14 amino acids. The CDR3 bases are TGTGCCAGCAGTCCACGAATAGGCTCCTACGAGCAGTACTTC. Encoded protein: CASSPRIGSYEQYF.

The chain recombines TRBV4-2 with TRBJ1-1, with unresolved D. Trimming cost V 0 bases and J 3 bases, with 11 bases left between them. The germline V gene has CDR1 LGHNA and CDR2 YNFKEQ. The CDR3 runs 15 residues. CDR3 sequence reads: CASSQEIGYDTEAFF. CDR3 bases: TGTGCCAGCAGCCAAGAGATAGGGTACGACACTGAAGCTTTCTTT.

This clonotype was seen more than once but under ten times. The rearrangement uses TRBV6-2 or TRBV6-3 and TRBJ2-1; 11 bases fit TRBD2. This CDR3 contains 18 residues. The V gene's germline CDR1 is MNHEY and CDR2 SVGEGT. Trimming took 9 bases from V and 2 from J; bases not matched to a gene: 15. The chain's CDR3 is CASDTSGRWAGAYNEQFF. CDR3 coding DNA: TGTGCCAGTGATACTAGCGGGAGATGGGCAGGCGCCTACAATGAGCAGTTCTTC.